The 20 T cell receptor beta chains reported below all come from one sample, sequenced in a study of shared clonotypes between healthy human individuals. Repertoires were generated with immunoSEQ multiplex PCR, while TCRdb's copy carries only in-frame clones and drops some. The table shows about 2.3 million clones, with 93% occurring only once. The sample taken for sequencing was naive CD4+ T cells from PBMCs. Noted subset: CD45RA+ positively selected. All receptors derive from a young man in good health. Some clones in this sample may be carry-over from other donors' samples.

Written as DNA, the CDR3 is TGTGCCAGCAGTTTATTAGGCGGGGGGCGGAATCAGCCCCAGCATTTT. Amino acids: CASSLLGGGRNQPQHF. The rearrangement uses TRBV28 and TRBJ1-5; D possibly corresponds to TRBD1 (6 bases). V was cut by 1 base and J by 4 bases, with 14 bases left in between. The V gene's germline CDR1 is MDHEN and CDR2 SYDVKM. The CDR3 covers 16 residues.

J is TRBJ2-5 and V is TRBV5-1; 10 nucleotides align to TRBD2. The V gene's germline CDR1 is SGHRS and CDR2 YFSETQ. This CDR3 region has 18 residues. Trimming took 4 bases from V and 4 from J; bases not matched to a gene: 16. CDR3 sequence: CASSTPSGSEWGGETQYF. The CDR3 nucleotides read TGCGCCAGCAGCACCCCTAGCGGGAGCGAGTGGGGGGGAGAGACCCAGTACTTC.

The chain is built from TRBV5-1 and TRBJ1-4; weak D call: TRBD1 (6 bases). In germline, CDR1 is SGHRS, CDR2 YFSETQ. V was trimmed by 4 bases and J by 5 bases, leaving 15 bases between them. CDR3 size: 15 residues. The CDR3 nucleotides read TGCGCCAGCAGCATCCAGGGGACCACAAATGAAAAACTGTTTTTT. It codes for CASSIQGTTNEKLFF.

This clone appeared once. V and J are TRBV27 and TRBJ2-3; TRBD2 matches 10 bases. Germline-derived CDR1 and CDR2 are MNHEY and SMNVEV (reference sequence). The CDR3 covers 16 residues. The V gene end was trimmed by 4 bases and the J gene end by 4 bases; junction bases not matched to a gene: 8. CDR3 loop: CASSSKAGGSADTQYF. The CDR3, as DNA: TGTGCCAGCAGTTCCAAAGCGGGAGGGAGTGCAGATACGCAGTATTTT.

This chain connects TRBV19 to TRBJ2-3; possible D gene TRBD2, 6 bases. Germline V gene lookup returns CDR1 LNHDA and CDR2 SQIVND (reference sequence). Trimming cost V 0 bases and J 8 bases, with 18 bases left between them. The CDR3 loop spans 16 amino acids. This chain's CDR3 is CASSIEGGVLVATQYF. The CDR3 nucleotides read TGTGCCAGTAGTATAGAGGGGGGAGTATTAGTAGCTACGCAGTATTTT.

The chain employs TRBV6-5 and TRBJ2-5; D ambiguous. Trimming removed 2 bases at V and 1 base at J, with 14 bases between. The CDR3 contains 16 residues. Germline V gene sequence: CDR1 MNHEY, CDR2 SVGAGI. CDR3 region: CASSYIVALGQETQYF. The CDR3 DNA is TGTGCCAGCAGTTACATCGTTGCCCTCGGCCAAGAGACCCAGTACTTC.

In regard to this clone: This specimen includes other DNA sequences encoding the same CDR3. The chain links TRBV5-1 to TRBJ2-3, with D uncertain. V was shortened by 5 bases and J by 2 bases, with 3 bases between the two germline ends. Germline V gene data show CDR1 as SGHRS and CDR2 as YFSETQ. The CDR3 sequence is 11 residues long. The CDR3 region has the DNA TGCGCCAGCAGGTCCACAGATACGCAGTATTTT. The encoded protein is CASRSTDTQYF. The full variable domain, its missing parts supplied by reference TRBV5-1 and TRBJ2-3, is KAGVTQTPRYLIKTRGQQVTLSCSPISGHRSVSWYQQTPGQGLQFLFEYFSETQRNKGNFPGRFSGRQFSNSRSEMNVSTLELGDSALYLCASRSTDTQYFGPGTRLTVL.

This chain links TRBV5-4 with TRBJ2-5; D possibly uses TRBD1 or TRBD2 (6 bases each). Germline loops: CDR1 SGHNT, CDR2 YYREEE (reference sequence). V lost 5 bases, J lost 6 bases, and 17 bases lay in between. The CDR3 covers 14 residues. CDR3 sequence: CASRHSGGRQTQYF. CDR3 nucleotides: TGTGCCAGCAGACATAGTGGGGGGCGGCAGACCCAGTACTTC.

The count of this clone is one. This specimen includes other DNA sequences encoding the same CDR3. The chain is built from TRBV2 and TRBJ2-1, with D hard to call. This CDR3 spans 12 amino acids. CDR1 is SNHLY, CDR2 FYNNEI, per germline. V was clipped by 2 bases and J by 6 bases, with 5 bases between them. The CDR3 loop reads CASSENGNEQFF. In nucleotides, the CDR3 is TGTGCCAGCAGTGAAAACGGCAATGAGCAGTTCTTC.

The CDR3 protein is CASGSDRISGNTIYF. DNA of the CDR3: TGTGCTAGTGGTTCCGACAGGATCTCTGGAAACACCATATATTTT. V usage is TRBV12-5 and J usage is TRBJ1-3; tentatively, D is TRBD1 (6 bases). CDR1 and CDR2 from the germline V gene are LGHNT and FRNRAP. V lost 4 bases and J 0 bases, leaving 10 bases between the germline ends. The CDR3 totals 15 residues. Variable domain in full (rest from reference TRBV12-5 and TRBJ1-3): DARVTQTPRHKVTEMGQEVTMRCQPILGHNTVFWYRQTMMQGLELLAYFRNRAPLDDSGMPKDRFSAEMPDATLATLKIQPSEPRDSAVYFCASGSDRISGNTIYFGEGSWLTVV.

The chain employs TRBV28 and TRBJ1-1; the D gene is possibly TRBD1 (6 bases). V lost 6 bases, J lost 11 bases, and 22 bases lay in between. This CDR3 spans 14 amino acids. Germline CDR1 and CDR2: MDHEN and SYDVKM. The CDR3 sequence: CASRSGDIERGAFF. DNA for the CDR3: TGTGCCAGCAGGAGTGGGGACATTGAAAGAGGCGCTTTCTTT.

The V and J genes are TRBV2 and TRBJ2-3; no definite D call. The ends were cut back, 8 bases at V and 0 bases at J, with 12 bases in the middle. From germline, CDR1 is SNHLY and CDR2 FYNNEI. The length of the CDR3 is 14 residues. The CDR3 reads CASLRWVSTDTQYF. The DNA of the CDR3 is TGTGCCAGCCTGCGGTGGGTTAGCACAGATACGCAGTATTTT.

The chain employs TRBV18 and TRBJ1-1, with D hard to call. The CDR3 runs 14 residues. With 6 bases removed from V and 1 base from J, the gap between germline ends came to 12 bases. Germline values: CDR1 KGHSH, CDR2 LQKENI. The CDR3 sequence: CASSRNEGNTEAFF. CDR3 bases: TGTGCCAGCTCCCGCAATGAAGGGAACACTGAAGCTTTCTTT. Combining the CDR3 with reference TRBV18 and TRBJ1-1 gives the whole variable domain NAGVMQNPRHLVRRRGQEARLRCSPMKGHSHVYWYRQLPEEGLKFMVYLQKENIIDESGMPKERFSAEFPKEGPSILRIQQVVRGDSAAYFCASSRNEGNTEAFFGQGTRLTVV.

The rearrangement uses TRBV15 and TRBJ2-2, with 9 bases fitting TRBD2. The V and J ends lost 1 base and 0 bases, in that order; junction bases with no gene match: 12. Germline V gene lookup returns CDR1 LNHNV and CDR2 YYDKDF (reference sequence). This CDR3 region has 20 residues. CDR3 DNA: TGTGCCACCAGCAGAGTAAGGGCTAGCGGGAAGCTCGCGAACACCGGGGAGCTGTTTTTT. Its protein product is CATSRVRASGKLANTGELFF.

The CDR3, as DNA: TGTGCCAGCAGCTTACAGGCCAACGTCGCGTACTTC. Translated: CASSLQANVAYF. The chain carries TRBV11-1 and TRBJ2-7; the D is unclear. Trimming removed 2 bases from V and 12 bases from J, with 14 bases in between. This CDR3 has 12 amino acids. Germline lookup yields CDR1 SGHAT and CDR2 FQDESV (reference sequence).

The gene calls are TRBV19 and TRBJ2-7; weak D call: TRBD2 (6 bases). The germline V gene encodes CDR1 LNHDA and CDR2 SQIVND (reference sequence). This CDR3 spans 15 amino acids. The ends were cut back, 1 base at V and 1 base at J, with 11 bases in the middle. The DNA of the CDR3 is TGTGCCAGTAGTATAGTATACGGGGGTTCCTACGAGCAGTACTTC. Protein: CASSIVYGGSYEQYF.

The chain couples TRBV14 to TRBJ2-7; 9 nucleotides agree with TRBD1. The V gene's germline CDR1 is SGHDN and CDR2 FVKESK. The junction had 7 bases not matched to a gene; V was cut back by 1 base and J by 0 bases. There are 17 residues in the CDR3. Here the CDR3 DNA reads TGTGCCAGCAGCCAAGGTCTGGGACAGGGCCGCTCCTACGAGCAGTACTTC. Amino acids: CASSQGLGQGRSYEQYF.

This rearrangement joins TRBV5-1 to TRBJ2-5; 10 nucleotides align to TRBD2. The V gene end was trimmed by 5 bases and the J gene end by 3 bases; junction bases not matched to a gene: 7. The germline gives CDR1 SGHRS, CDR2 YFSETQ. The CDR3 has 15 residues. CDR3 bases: TGCGCCAGCAGGCTAGCGGGAGTTCGGGAAGAGACCCAGTACTTC. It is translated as CASRLAGVREETQYF.

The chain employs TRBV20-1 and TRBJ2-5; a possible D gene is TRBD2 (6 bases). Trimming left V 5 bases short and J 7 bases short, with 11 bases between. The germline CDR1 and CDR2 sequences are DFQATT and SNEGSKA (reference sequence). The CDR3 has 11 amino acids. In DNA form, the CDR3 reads TGCAGTGCTGGAGGGTTGGGGACCCAGTACTTC. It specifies CSAGGLGTQYF.

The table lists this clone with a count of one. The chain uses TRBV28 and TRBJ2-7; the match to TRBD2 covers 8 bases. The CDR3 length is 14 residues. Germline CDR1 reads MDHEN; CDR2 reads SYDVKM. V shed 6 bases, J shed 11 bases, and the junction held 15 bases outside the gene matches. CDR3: CASSPGTRGGGEYF. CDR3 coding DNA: TGTGCCAGCAGCCCAGGGACTAGAGGAGGAGGGGAGTACTTC. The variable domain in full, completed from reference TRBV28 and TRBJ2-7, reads DVKVTQSSRYLVKRTGEKVFLECVQDMDHENMFWYRQDPGLGLRLIYFSYDVKMKEKGDIPEGYSVSREKKERFSLILESASTNQTSMYLCASSPGTRGGGEYFGPGTRLTVT.